The subject of this entry is one T cell receptor (beta chain). This sample is drawn from a study of CD8+ T cells in alopecia areata. Isolated RNA was reverse transcribed into cDNA used as the sequencing template. Assay: immunoSEQ multiplex PCR; the TCRdb copy retains only in-frame clones and omits some. The data contain over 150,000 clones, more than 55% of them seen just once; the ten biggest clones take up roughly 5.3%. This CDR3 has 14 residues. The V gene's germline CDR1 is SGHRS and CDR2 YFSETQ. The V segment lost 3 bases and the J segment 3 bases; nucleotides outside the gene matches: 2. The clonotype was recovered from a human donor in good health. Material for sequencing was CD8+ T cells sorted from blood. The V and J genes are TRBV5-1 and TRBJ1-2; TRBD1 matches at 10 bases. CDR3 nucleotides: TGCGCCAGCAGCTGGGGGACAGGGGACTATGGCTACACCTTC. Amino acid sequence: CASSWGTGDYGYTF. The complete variable domain, with remaining parts taken from reference TRBV5-1 and TRBJ1-2, reads KAGVTQTPRYLIKTRGQQVTLSCSPISGHRSVSWYQQTPGQGLQFLFEYFSETQRNKGNFPGRFSGRQFSNSRSEMNVSTLELGDSALYLCASSWGTGDYGYTFGSGTRLTVV.